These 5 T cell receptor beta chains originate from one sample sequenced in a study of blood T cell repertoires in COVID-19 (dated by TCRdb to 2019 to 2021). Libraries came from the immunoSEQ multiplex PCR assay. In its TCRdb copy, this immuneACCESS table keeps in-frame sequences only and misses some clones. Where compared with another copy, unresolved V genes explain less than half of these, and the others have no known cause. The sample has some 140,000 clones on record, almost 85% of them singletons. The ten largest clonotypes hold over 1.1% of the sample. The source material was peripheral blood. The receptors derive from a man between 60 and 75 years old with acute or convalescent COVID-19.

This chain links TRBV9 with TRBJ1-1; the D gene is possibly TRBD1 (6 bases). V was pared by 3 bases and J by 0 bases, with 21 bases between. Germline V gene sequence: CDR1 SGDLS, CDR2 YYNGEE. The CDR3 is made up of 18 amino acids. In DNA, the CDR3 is TGTGCCAGCAGCGCGGTCACACAGGGTAATCCCCTGAACACTGAAGCTTTCTTT. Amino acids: CASSAVTQGNPLNTEAFF.

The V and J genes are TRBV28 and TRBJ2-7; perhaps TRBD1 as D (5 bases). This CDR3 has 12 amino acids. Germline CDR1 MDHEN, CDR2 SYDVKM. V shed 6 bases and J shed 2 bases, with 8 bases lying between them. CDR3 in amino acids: CASRDNPYEQYF. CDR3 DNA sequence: TGTGCCAGCAGGGACAACCCCTACGAGCAGTACTTC. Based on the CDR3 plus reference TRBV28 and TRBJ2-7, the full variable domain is DVKVTQSSRYLVKRTGEKVFLECVQDMDHENMFWYRQDPGLGLRLIYFSYDVKMKEKGDIPEGYSVSREKKERFSLILESASTNQTSMYLCASRDNPYEQYFGPGTRLTVT.

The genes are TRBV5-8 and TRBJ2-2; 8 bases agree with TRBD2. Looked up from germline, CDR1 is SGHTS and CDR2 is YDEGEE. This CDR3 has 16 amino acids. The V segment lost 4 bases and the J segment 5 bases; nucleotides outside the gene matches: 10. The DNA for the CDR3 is TGTGCCAGCAGCACCATCGGGGGGGCCGGAACCGGGGAGCTGTTTTTT. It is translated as CASSTIGGAGTGELFF.

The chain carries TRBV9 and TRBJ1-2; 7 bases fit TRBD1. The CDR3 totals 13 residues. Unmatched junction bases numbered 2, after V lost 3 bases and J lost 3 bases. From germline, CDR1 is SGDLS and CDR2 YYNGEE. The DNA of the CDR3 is TGTGCCAGCAGCGCCGGACAGGACTATGGCTACACCTTC. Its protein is CASSAGQDYGYTF. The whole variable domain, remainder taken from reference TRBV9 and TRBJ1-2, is DSGVTQTPKHLITATGQRVTLRCSPRSGDLSVYWYQQSLDQGLQFLIQYYNGEERAKGNILERFSAQQFPDLHSELNLSSLELGDSALYFCASSAGQDYGYTFGSGTRLTVV.

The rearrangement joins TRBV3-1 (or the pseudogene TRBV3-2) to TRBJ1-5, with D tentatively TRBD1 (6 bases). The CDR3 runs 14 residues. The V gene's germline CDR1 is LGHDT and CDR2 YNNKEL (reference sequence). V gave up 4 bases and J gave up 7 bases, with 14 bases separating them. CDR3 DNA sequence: TGTGCCAGCAGCCCACAGGGTTTGCTCCAGCCCCAGCATTTT. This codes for CASSPQGLLQPQHF.